A single sample is the source of the 12 T cell receptor beta chains below, sequenced in a study of radiotherapy plus CTLA-4 blockade in lung cancer. Sequencing was performed with immunoSEQ multiplex PCR; in TCRdb, only in-frame clones are kept and a portion is missing. Of 56,000 or so clones in the sample, 65% to 85% are singletons; the top ten hold 2.5% to 4%. The sequenced sample was peripheral blood, obtained from a patient treated with radiotherapy plus ipilimumab. Source of these receptors: a human donor with non-small cell lung cancer who had a partial response to radiotherapy plus ipilimumab.

This clone was picked up a small number of times. The chain is built from TRBV4-2 and TRBJ2-1; the D gene is possibly TRBD2 (5 bases). The CDR3 covers 14 residues. With 4 bases removed from V and 9 bases from J, the gap between germline ends came to 16 bases. Germline V lookup: CDR1 LGHNA, CDR2 YNFKEQ. CDR3 region: CASSPRRGMGEQFF. CDR3 sequence (DNA): TGTGCCAGCAGCCCCCGCCGGGGAATGGGTGAGCAGTTCTTC.

The chain carries TRBV12-5 and TRBJ2-1, with 8 bases lining up with TRBD2. The ends lost 3 bases at V and 6 bases at J; junction bases unmatched: 7. CDR1 LGHNT and CDR2 FRNRAP come from the germline V gene. The CDR3 runs 15 residues. The CDR3: CASGLGSSGGNEQFF. CDR3 nucleotides: TGTGCTAGTGGTTTAGGTTCAAGCGGGGGCAATGAGCAGTTCTTC.

The chain uses TRBV25-1 and TRBJ1-3; D unresolved. CDR1 and CDR2 (germline): MGHDK, SYGVNS. The CDR3 totals 13 residues. Trimming took off 8 bases at V and 0 bases at J, with 8 bases between the two ends. CDR3 bases: TGTGCCAGCCTCTCCGGCTCTGGAAACACCATATATTTT. Translation: CASLSGSGNTIYF.

The gene calls are TRBV6-1 and TRBJ1-1; possibly TRBD1 for D (5 bases). Looked up from germline, CDR1 is MNHNS and CDR2 is SASEGT. V dropped 2 bases and J dropped 3 bases, with 10 bases sitting between them. The CDR3 loop spans 14 amino acids. The CDR3 sequence is CASSEPGLDTEAFF. The CDR3 DNA reads as TGTGCCAGCAGTGAACCAGGGTTGGACACTGAAGCTTTCTTT.

The V call is TRBV19, the J call TRBJ1-3; 7 nucleotides line up with TRBD1. The CDR3 runs 15 residues. Trimming took 5 bases from V and 2 from J; bases not matched to a gene: 6. Germline CDR1 LNHDA, CDR2 SQIVND (reference sequence). CDR3 region: CASSPRTGAGNTIYF. DNA for the CDR3: TGTGCCAGTAGTCCGAGGACAGGCGCTGGAAACACCATATATTTT. The entire variable domain, with the rest obtained from reference TRBV19 and TRBJ1-3, is as follows: DGGITQSPKYLFRKEGQNVTLSCEQNLNHDAMYWYRQDPGQGLRLIYYSQIVNDFQKGDIAEGYSVSREKKESFPLTVTSAQKNPTAFYLCASSPRTGAGNTIYFGEGSWLTVV.

DNA of the CDR3: TGTGCCAGCAGCTTGGGACAGGCCGGTAACGACGAGCAGTACTTC. Protein sequence: CASSLGQAGNDEQYF. The rearrangement joins TRBV28 to TRBJ2-7; TRBD1 agrees at 8 bases. The ends lost 6 bases at V and 5 bases at J; junction bases unmatched: 12. Germline V lookup: CDR1 MDHEN, CDR2 SYDVKM. The CDR3 spans 15 residues.

The CDR3 spells CSVVGGVTEAFF. CDR3 DNA sequence: TGCAGCGTTGTAGGGGGTGTCACTGAAGCTTTCTTT. This sequence joins TRBV29-1 and TRBJ1-1; possibly TRBD1 for D (6 bases). With 4 bases removed from V and 4 bases from J, the gap between germline ends came to 10 bases. Germline loops: CDR1 SQVTM, CDR2 ANQGSEA. The CDR3 covers 12 residues.

This chain joins TRBV28 and TRBJ1-2; TRBD1 agrees at 7 bases. Per the germline V gene, CDR1 is MDHEN and CDR2 is SYDVKM. The CDR3 has 14 amino acids. V was pared by 6 bases and J by 8 bases, with 12 bases of the junction left unmatched. CDR3 nucleotide sequence: TGTGCCAGCAGACTTACAGGGGTAGAAGGGGGCTACACCTTC. Its translation is CASRLTGVEGGYTF.

The gene calls are TRBV11-2 and TRBJ2-5; 7 nucleotides line up with TRBD1. The CDR3 contains 17 residues. V gave up 1 base and J gave up 2 bases; unmatched junction bases: 10. Germline CDR1 SGHAT, CDR2 FQNNGV. CDR3 amino acids: CASSLGTGVHTQETQYF. The CDR3 DNA is TGTGCCAGCAGCTTAGGAACAGGGGTGCACACGCAAGAGACCCAGTACTTC.

This chain uses TRBV30 with TRBJ1-4, with a weak D call TRBD1 (5 bases). Trimming took 3 bases from V and 8 from J, leaving 13 bases between them. The length of the CDR3 is 13 residues. Per the germline V gene, CDR1 is GTSNPN and CDR2 is SVGIG (reference sequence). The CDR3 spells CAWRTDQREKLFF. In DNA, the CDR3 is TGTGCCTGGAGGACAGATCAGAGAGAAAAACTGTTTTTT.

This clone is judged medium-sized (0.01 to 0.1%). J is TRBJ1-4 and V is TRBV27; D not certain. CDR3 length: 15 residues. From germline, CDR1 is MNHEY and CDR2 SMNVEV (reference sequence). V was shortened by 6 bases and J by 2 bases, with 13 bases between the two germline ends. The CDR3 loop is CASRYRDLTNEKLFF. CDR3 in DNA: TGTGCCAGCAGATACCGCGACTTGACTAATGAAAAACTGTTTTTT.

This sequence joins TRBV6-1 and TRBJ1-1; D perhaps matches TRBD1 (6 bases). Germline V gene sequence: CDR1 MNHNS, CDR2 SASEGT. The CDR3 is 16 residues long. The V end lost 4 bases, the J end lost 3 bases, and 18 bases lay between the germline ends. CDR3 sequence reads: CASSAVSGAGDTEAFF. CDR3 nucleotide sequence: TGTGCCAGCAGTGCCGTCTCAGGGGCAGGGGACACTGAAGCTTTCTTT.